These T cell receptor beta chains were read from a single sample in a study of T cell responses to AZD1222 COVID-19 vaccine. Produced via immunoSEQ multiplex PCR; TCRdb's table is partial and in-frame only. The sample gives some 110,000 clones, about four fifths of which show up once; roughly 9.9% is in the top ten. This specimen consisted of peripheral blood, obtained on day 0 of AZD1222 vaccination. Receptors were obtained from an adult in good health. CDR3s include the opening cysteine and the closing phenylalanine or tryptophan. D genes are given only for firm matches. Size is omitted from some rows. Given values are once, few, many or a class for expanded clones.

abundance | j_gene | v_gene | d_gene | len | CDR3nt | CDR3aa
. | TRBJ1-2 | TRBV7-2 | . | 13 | TGTGCCAGCAGCTTGGGCCCCTCATATGGCTACACCTTC | CASSLGPSYGYTF
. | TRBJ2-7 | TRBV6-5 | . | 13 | TGTGCCAGCAGTTACGGGCTTTCCTACGAGCAGTACTTC | CASSYGLSYEQYF
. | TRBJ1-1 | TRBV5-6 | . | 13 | TGTGCCAGCAGCGATTCACGGAACACTGAAGCTTTCTTT | CASSDSRNTEAFF
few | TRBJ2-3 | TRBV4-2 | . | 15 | TGTGCCAGTTCTCGAACGGTAACTAGCACAGATACGCAGTATTTT | CASSRTVTSTDTQYF
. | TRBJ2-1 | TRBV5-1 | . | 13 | TGCGCCAGCAGCTTTAGAGGTAGGGATGAGCAGTTCTTC | CASSFRGRDEQFF
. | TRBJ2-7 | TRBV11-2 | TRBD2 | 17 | TGTGCCAGCAGCCGGGGGACTAGCGGGGCTACCTCCTACGAGCAGTACTTC | CASSRGTSGATSYEQYF
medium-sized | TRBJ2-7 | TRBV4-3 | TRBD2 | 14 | TGCGCCAGCAGCCAAGGCGGGAGGCTTGGCGAGCAGTACTTC | CASSQGGRLGEQYF
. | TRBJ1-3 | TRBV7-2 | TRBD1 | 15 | TGTGCCAGCATCGTCGACAGGGGACCCGGAAACACCATATATTTT | CASIVDRGPGNTIYF
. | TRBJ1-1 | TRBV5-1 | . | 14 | TGCGCCAGCAGCTTGGTCCCGGGAAACACTGAAGCTTTCTTT | CASSLVPGNTEAFF
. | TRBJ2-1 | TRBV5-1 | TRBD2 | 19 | TGCGCCAGCAGCTTACCCCAGCGGGGGGGCTCGGGATCCTACAATGAGCAGTTCTTC | CASSLPQRGGSGSYNEQFF
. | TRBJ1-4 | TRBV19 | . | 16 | TGTGCCAGTAGTATCGCGACCGCAGCAACTAATGAAAAACTGTTTTTT | CASSIATAATNEKLFF
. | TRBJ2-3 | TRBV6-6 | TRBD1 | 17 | TGTGCCAGCAGTCGTCGCTGGACAGGGGCCAGCACAGATACGCAGTATTTT | CASSRRWTGASTDTQYF
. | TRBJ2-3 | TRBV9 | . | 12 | TGTGCCAGCAGCGCGACTTGGGGTACGCAGTATTTT | CASSATWGTQYF
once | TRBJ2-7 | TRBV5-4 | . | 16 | TGTGCCAGCAGCTTGGATCCAGCCCCCTCCTCCTACGAGCAGTACTTC | CASSLDPAPSSYEQYF
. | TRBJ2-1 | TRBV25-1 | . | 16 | TGTGCCAGCAGTGTGATGGCGGAAAGCTCCTACAATGAGCAGTTCTTC | CASSVMAESSYNEQFF
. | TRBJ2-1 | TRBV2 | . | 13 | TGTGCCAGCAGTGAAGCCGGCAGGGGAGAGCAGTTCTTC | CASSEAGRGEQFF
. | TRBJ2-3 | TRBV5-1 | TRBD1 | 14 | TGCGCCAGCAGCCCCGGACAGGCGACAGATACGCAGTATTTT | CASSPGQATDTQYF
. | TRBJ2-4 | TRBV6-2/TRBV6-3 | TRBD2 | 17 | TGTGCCAGCAGTTACGGGAGGGGCCCCCTAGCCAAAAACATTCAGTACTTC | CASSYGRGPLAKNIQYF
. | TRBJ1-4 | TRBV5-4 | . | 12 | TGTGCCAGCAGCTCCCCGGGGGGCGCACTGTTTTTT | CASSSPGGALFF
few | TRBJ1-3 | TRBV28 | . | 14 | TGTGCCAGCAGTCCGACAGGTTCTGGAAACACCATATATTTT | CASSPTGSGNTIYF
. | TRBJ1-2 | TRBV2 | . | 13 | TGTGCCAGCAGCGAGCCAGTAAACTATGGCTACACCTTC | CASSEPVNYGYTF
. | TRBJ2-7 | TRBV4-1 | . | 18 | TGCGCCAGCAGCCAAGAAGGGGTTGGCGGGTGGGGGCCCTACGAGCAGTACTTC | CASSQEGVGGWGPYEQYF
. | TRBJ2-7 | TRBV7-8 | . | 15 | TGTGCCAGCAGCTTAGGGGACGGAGGCTTGGGCGAGCAGTACTTC | CASSLGDGGLGEQYF
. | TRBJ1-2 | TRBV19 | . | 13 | TGTGCCAGTAGTTTTTCAGGAATCTTTGGCTACACCTTC | CASSFSGIFGYTF
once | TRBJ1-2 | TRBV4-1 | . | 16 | TGCGCCAGCAGCCAAGGAGCCTTGGCCACGGTTCCGGGCTACACCTTC | CASSQGALATVPGYTF
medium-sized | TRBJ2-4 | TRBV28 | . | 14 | TGTGCCAGCAGTTTATGGGTAGCCAAAAACATTCAGTACTTC | CASSLWVAKNIQYF
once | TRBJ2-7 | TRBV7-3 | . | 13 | TGTGCCAGCAGCGCAGGGGGGAACTACGAGCAGTACTTC | CASSAGGNYEQYF
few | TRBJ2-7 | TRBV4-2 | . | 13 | TGTGCCAGCAGCAGGACGGAGTCCTACGAGCAGTACTTC | CASSRTESYEQYF
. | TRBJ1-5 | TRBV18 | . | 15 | TGTGCCAGCTCCCGGGAGGGCGCGAGCAATCAGCCCCAGCATTTT | CASSREGASNQPQHF
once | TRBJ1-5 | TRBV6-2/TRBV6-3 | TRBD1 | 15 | TGTGCCAGCAGTTACTTGGGGACAGAAAATCAGCCCCAGCATTTT | CASSYLGTENQPQHF
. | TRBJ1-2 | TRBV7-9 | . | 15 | TGTGCCAGCAGGAATACCCCCGGGGAGGGGGGCGGCTACACCTTC | CASRNTPGEGGGYTF
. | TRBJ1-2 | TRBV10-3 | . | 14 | TGTGCCATCAGACCCCGGGAAGGGACGCATGGCTACACCTTC | CAIRPREGTHGYTF
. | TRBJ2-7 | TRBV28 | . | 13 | TGTGCCAGCAGTTTATTAGGCTCCCACGAGCAGTACTTC | CASSLLGSHEQYF
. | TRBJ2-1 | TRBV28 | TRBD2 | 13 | TGTGCCAGCAGTCTAGCGGGGAAGAATGAGCAGTTCTTC | CASSLAGKNEQFF
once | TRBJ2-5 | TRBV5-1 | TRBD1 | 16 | TGCGCCAGCAGCACCGGGGGGACAGGGGGTCAAGAGACCCAGTACTTC | CASSTGGTGGQETQYF
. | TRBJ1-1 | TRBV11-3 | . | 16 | TGTGCCAGCAGCTGGGACCTTACGATCATGAACACTGAAGCTTTCTTT | CASSWDLTIMNTEAFF
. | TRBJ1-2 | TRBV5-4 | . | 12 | TGTGCCAGCAGCTTGGACAGTTATGGCTACACCTTC | CASSLDSYGYTF
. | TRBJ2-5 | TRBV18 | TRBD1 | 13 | TGTGCCAGCTTCCGGGACAGCCAAGAGACCCAGTACTTC | CASFRDSQETQYF
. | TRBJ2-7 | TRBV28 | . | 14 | TGTGCCAGCAGTCTACAGGGACGGGGATACGAGCAGTACTTC | CASSLQGRGYEQYF
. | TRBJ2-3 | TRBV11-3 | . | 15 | TGTGCCAGCATACGACCGCGGTCAAGCACAGATACGCAGTATTTT | CASIRPRSSTDTQYF
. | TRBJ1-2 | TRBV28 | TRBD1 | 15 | TGTGCCAGCACCGATAGACAGGGAGGGAACTATGGCTACACCTTC | CASTDRQGGNYGYTF
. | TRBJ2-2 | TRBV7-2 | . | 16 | TGTGCCAGCAGCTTAGAAGGCAGGATCAATGCCGGGGAGCTGTTTTTT | CASSLEGRINAGELFF